Described below is a single T cell receptor (beta chain) sequence and its context. Its target is not known. The data derive from a study of vaccination and CD4 T cells after COVID-19. Oncomine TCR Beta short-read sequencing was applied to DNA from cultured CD4+ T cells. TCRdb passed the PCR reads through MiXCR, listing each CDR3 protein once. The sample includes 15,000 to 20,000 distinct CDR3 sequences, under 65% seen only once; the top ten take 20% to 25%. The time point denotes: late sampling 161 to 241 days after vaccination in a few convalescent patients. Treatment: roughly nine-day PBMC culture with coronavirus spike peptide pools or control peptides (ViraFEST assay). The CDR3 covers 13 residues. With 3 bases removed from V and 7 bases from J, the gap between germline ends came to 10 bases.

This specimen was CD4+ T cells from blood, cultured in vitro, taken about 7 months after SARS-CoV-2 vaccination. V is TRBV12-3 or TRBV12-4 and J is TRBJ2-1, with no clear D. The TCR sequence derives from a human donor who had recovered from COVID-19. CDR3 coding DNA: TGTGCCAGCAGTTTTGTCGTGGGGAATGAGCAGTTCTTC. Translation: CASSFVVGNEQFF.